This T cell receptor (beta chain) was documented in a study of blood T cell repertoires in COVID-19. Study-wide background: The analysed material was cDNA or gDNA that came from T cells, B-cell-depleted T cells, or PBMCs.

The length of the CDR3 is 12 residues. Per the germline V gene, CDR1 is SQVTM and CDR2 is ANQGSEA. The V segment lost 5 bases and the J segment 5 bases; nucleotides outside the gene matches: 4. Original analysis: The authors estimated nucleated cell counts from reference gene primer amplification. Only in-frame clones appear in the TCRdb table, and some are missing; sequencing was by immunoSEQ multiplex PCR. The V and J calls and the clone size are those of that table, but D and trimming were determined from the DNA. The table records roughly 190,000 clones, about 80% of them present only once. The sequenced sample was peripheral blood. This TCR derives from a man aged 30-40 years with active or convalescent COVID-19. The chain employs TRBV29-1 and TRBJ1-1; TRBD1 aligns across 8 bases. For the CDR3, the DNA is TGCAGCGTTCAGGGGGCCAAAACTGAAGCTTTCTTT. The encoded protein is CSVQGAKTEAFF.